This TCR beta chain was observed in a study of regulatory T cells in long-lasting Graves disease. This clonotype was recorded at least ten times. Antigen unknown. Regarding the study as a whole: Researchers examined only peripheral blood and not thyroid tissue. A greater number of public clonotypes (more than 2,500) was shared by persistent patients than by new patients (just over 950).

In building TCR beta libraries, iRepertoire HTBI primers were used together with Arm-PCR of CDR3 regions. TCRdb called the multiplex PCR reads again in MiXCR, with one record for every CDR3 protein. The sample lists about 350,000 distinct CDR3 sequences; about a sixth were seen once. The time point is: newly diagnosed GD, antithyroid drugs for less than 3 months. PBMCs provided the RNA from which the TCR library was made. With 1 base removed from V and 9 bases from J, the gap between germline ends came to 16 bases. The CDR3 spans 15 residues. The germline V gene encodes CDR1 PRHDT and CDR2 FYEKMQ (reference sequence). Another study also made use of these data, one on T cells in Graves' hyperthyroidism and ophthalmopathy.

The sample was peripheral blood mononuclear cells (PBMCs), taken at new diagnosis, from a patient treated with antithyroid drugs. The TCR sequence derives from a woman aged 18-30 years with Graves disease. The chain links TRBV13 to TRBJ2-1; the D gene could be TRBD1 or TRBD2 (5 bases each). The CDR3 loop is CASSLEGRERREQFF. The CDR3 DNA reads as TGTGCCAGCAGCTTAGAAGGCAGGGAGAGGCGTGAGCAGTTCTTC.